This T cell receptor beta chain is drawn from a study of human T cells and chemical hapten exposure. Noted time point: patch test 2, 6 weeks after DPC sensitization. Indicated treatment: therapeutic diphenylcyclopropenone sensitization with weekly scalp DPC. CDR1 is MNHEY, CDR2 SVGAGI, per germline. The CDR3 sequence is 13 residues long. V was cut by 10 bases and J by 2 bases, with 15 bases left in between. TCRdb reanalysed the RACE reads using MiXCR and keeps one entry per CDR3 protein. The table shows around 99,000 distinct CDR3 sequences, with roughly 9.6% occurring only once. The TCR was taken from a man aged 35 to 55 with alopecia areata. Some clones in this sample may be carry-over from other donors' samples. Source: whole blood, taken in connection with sensitization to the hapten diphenylcyclopropenone (DPC). J is TRBJ2-7 and V is TRBV6-5; D gene unclear. The CDR3 protein is CATIDTNPYEQYV. The CDR3 DNA follows: TGTGCCACCATCGACACCAACCCCTACGAGCAGTACGTC.